These 11 T cell receptor beta chains were all obtained from the same sample, sequenced in a study of T cells in Graves' hyperthyroidism and ophthalmopathy. RNA transcripts provided the source from which TCR beta CDR3 regions were amplified. The HTBI set primed first-round TCR CDR3 RT-PCR. TCRdb redid the calling of the multiplex PCR reads with MiXCR, one entry per CDR3 protein. The sample lists hundreds of thousands of distinct CDR3 sequences, under 15% occurring once. Input material: blood. These receptors originate from a woman between 35 and 50 years old with Graves' ophthalmopathy.

The rearrangement links TRBV29-1 to TRBJ2-1; D not resolved. The V end was cut by 5 bases, the J end by 0 bases, with 11 bases between. CDR1 SQVTM and CDR2 ANQGSEA come from the germline V gene. The CDR3 has 14 amino acids. The CDR3 protein is CSVMLALSYNEQFF. In DNA form, the CDR3 reads TGCAGCGTTATGTTGGCCCTCTCCTACAATGAGCAGTTCTTC.

About this clonotype itself: Being one base from a much bigger clone, this may be a read error. The CDR3 DNA reads as TGTGTCAGCAGTCCGGACACTCAAGGGAATTCACCCCTCCACTTT. This gives the protein CVSSPDTQGNSPLHF. The chain joins TRBV27 to TRBJ1-6; tentatively, D is TRBD1 (5 bases). Per germline, CDR1 MNHEY and CDR2 SMNVEV (reference sequence). CDR3 length: 15 amino acids.

This clonotype was detected only a few times. This chain's CDR3 is CASNADLDRGETQYF. Written as DNA, the CDR3 is TGTGCCAGCAACGCGGACCTCGACAGGGGAGAGACCCAGTACTTC. The chain is built from TRBV28 and TRBJ2-5, with 8 bases aligning to TRBD1. The V gene's germline CDR1 is MDHEN and CDR2 SYDVKM. The CDR3 contains 15 residues. The V gene end was trimmed by 7 bases and the J gene end by 4 bases; junction bases not matched to a gene: 11.

At least ten counts were recorded for this clonotype. The chain links TRBV7-6 to TRBJ2-7, with unresolved D. The CDR3 is 14 amino acids. Trimming took off 0 bases at V and 6 bases at J, with 12 bases between the two ends. Germline V gene lookup returns CDR1 SGHVS and CDR2 FNYEAQ. The CDR3 loop is CASSLAPGRPEQYF. CDR3 nucleotides: TGTGCCAGCAGCTTAGCGCCCGGCCGCCCCGAGCAGTACTTC.

This clonotype was found many times. This chain joins TRBV7-9 and TRBJ2-5; 9 bases are a match to TRBD1. Germline CDR1 reads SEHNR; CDR2 reads FQNEAQ (reference sequence). The ends lost 3 bases at V and 2 bases at J; junction bases unmatched: 10. This CDR3 contains 17 residues. The CDR3 spells CASSFQGGQGDQETQYF. For the CDR3, the DNA is TGTGCCAGCAGCTTCCAAGGGGGACAGGGAGATCAAGAGACCCAGTACTTC.

This clonotype was observed a few times. V gene TRBV20-1 combines with J gene TRBJ2-3; 7 nucleotides match TRBD1. This CDR3 is built from 12 residues. CDR1 and CDR2 (germline): DFQATT, SNEGSKA (reference sequence). After removal of 6 bases from V and 4 bases from J, the junction contained 4 bases not matched to a gene. In nucleotides, the CDR3 is TGCAGTGCCCGACAGGGTTCAGATACGCAGTATTTT. This translates into CSARQGSDTQYF.

This clonotype was detected many times. The chain has TRBV9 and TRBJ2-2; D unclear. Deletions cut 4 bases from V and 0 bases from J, with 16 bases between. This CDR3 is 17 amino acids long. The germline gives CDR1 SGDLS, CDR2 YYNGEE. The CDR3 loop reads CASSTVKGGPNTGELFF. CDR3 nucleotide sequence: TGTGCCAGCAGCACCGTTAAGGGCGGACCGAACACCGGGGAGCTGTTTTTT. The whole variable domain, remainder taken from reference TRBV9 and TRBJ2-2, is DSGVTQTPKHLITATGQRVTLRCSPRSGDLSVYWYQQSLDQGLQFLIQYYNGEERAKGNILERFSAQQFPDLHSELNLSSLELGDSALYFCASSTVKGGPNTGELFFGEGSRLTVL.

Ten or more counts support this clonotype. The chain links TRBV27 to TRBJ2-7, with 7 bases lining up with TRBD1. The CDR3 has 15 residues. The germline gives CDR1 MNHEY, CDR2 SMNVEV (reference sequence). Trimming cost V 5 bases and J 1 base; bases outside gene matches: 8. CDR3 protein: CASSRDRGVSYEQYF. The CDR3 nucleotides are TGTGCCAGCAGTCGGGACAGAGGAGTATCCTACGAGCAGTACTTC.

This chain uses TRBV27 with TRBJ2-7, with D perhaps TRBD1 or TRBD2 (6 bases each). Trimming removed 3 bases from V and 3 bases from J, with 12 bases in between. Germline assignment: CDR1 MNHEY and CDR2 SMNVEV (reference sequence). The CDR3 is made up of 14 amino acids. This CDR3 is CASSFRGAYYEQYF. CDR3 coding DNA: TGTGCCAGCAGTTTTAGGGGGGCCTACTACGAGCAGTACTTC.

V gene TRBV7-2 combines with J gene TRBJ2-7; 13 bases fit TRBD2. V gave up 2 bases and J gave up 8 bases; unmatched junction bases: 6. The CDR3 covers 15 residues. Germline CDR1 and CDR2: SGHTA and FQGNSA. As DNA, the CDR3 is TGTGCCAGCAGCTTATCAGGACTAGCGGGAGATAAGCAGTACTTC. Encoded protein: CASSLSGLAGDKQYF.

This clonotype was seen many times. The J gene is TRBJ2-7, the V gene TRBV20-1; 9 nucleotides align to TRBD2. The CDR3 is made up of 13 amino acids. Germline CDR1 is DFQATT and CDR2 is SNEGSKA (reference sequence). After removal of 3 bases from V and 6 bases from J, the junction contained 6 bases not matched to a gene. The CDR3 here is CSASRAGGIEQYF. CDR3 bases: TGCAGTGCTAGTCGAGCGGGAGGTATCGAGCAGTACTTC.